This TCR beta chain appears in the sequencing data of a study of PD-1 blockade in mismatch repair-deficient tumors. TCR sequencing covered three patients who responded to pembrolizumab. There are 16 residues in the CDR3. V was trimmed by 0 bases and J by 0 bases, leaving 10 bases between them. The germline V gene encodes CDR1 SGHRS and CDR2 YFSETQ. Libraries were prepared by immunoSEQ multiplex PCR; TCRdb keeps only in-frame clonotypes and omits some of them. The repertoire holds about 16,000 clones, with 84% as singletons. Sample: PBMCs, taken 4 weeks after starting pembrolizumab. The chain uses TRBV5-1 and TRBJ1-3; TRBD1 might be the D (5 bases). The clonotype originates from an adult with mismatch repair-deficient cancer. DNA of the CDR3: TGCGCCAGCAGCTTGGAGGACACACGCTCTGGAAACACCATATATTTT. Encoded protein: CASSLEDTRSGNTIYF.